Listed below are T cell receptor beta chains from one sample, sequenced in a study of T-cell reconstitution after alpha-beta-depleted transplantation in children. TCRdb re-derived calls from the PCR reads in MiXCR, one entry per CDR3 protein. The repertoire holds 200,000 to 300,000 distinct CDR3 sequences, with 12% as singletons. The sequenced sample was PBMCs from the stem cell graft donor, obtained from the stem cell graft. All receptors derive from a human donor who donated a stem cell graft to a child with acute lymphoblastic leukemia. CDR3s include the opening cysteine and the closing phenylalanine or tryptophan. A D gene is named only where the DNA matches it firmly. Expanded clones are given a class, and other clones once, few, many or no size at all.

>TRBD2|TRBV5-6|many|TRBJ2-3
CASSLVAGPDTQYF
TGTGCCAGCAGCCTGGTAGCGGGACCAGATACGCAGTATTTT
>TRBD2|TRBV6-5|many|TRBJ2-2
CASSSYSGSQTGELFF
TGTGCCAGCAGTTCATATAGCGGGAGTCAAACCGGGGAGCTGTTTTTT
>NA|TRBV11-2|few|TRBJ2-7
CASGPMTGTSREQYF
TGTGCCAGCGGACCAATGACAGGTACCTCGCGGGAGCAGTACTTC
>NA|TRBV6-5|many|TRBJ1-3
CASSSRASGNTIYF
TGTGCCAGCAGTTCGCGCGCAAGCGGAAACACCATATATTTT
>NA|TRBV7-2|many|TRBJ1-6
CASSWTSGLSILHF
TGTGCCAGCAGCTGGACTTCGGGCCTATCCATCCTCCACTTT
>NA|TRBV24-1|many|TRBJ2-2
CATSERADNLINTGELFF
TGTGCCACCAGTGAGCGGGCGGACAATTTGATAAACACCGGGGAGCTGTTTTTT
>TRBD1|TRBV6-5|NA|TRBJ1-1
CASSYFDREDEAFF
TGTGCCAGCAGTTACTTTGACAGGGAAGATGAAGCTTTCTTT
>NA|TRBV20-1|many|TRBJ2-1
CSANYNEQFF
TGCAGTGCCAACTACAATGAGCAGTTCTTC
>NA|TRBV25-1|many|TRBJ1-2
CASSVGAGYGYTF
TGTGCCAGCAGTGTGGGGGCGGGCTATGGCTACACCTTC
>NA|TRBV3-1|many|TRBJ1-2
CASSRRGYGYTF
TGTGCCAGCAGCCGGAGGGGCTATGGCTACACCTTC
>NA|TRBV5-1|many|TRBJ2-7
CASSPMTGAPYEQYF
TGCGCCAGCAGCCCGATGACAGGTGCCCCCTACGAGCAGTACTTC
>NA|TRBV27|many|TRBJ1-1
CASSLRRFNTEAFF
TGTGCCAGCAGTTTAAGAAGGTTCAACACTGAAGCTTTCTTT
>NA|TRBV28|many|TRBJ2-3
CASSFPTRTILRGADTQYF
TGTGCCAGCAGTTTCCCTACTCGGACTATCCTCAGAGGGGCAGATACGCAGTATTTT
>NA|TRBV29-1|many|TRBJ1-2
CSVEETTGERGYTF
TGCAGCGTTGAAGAAACGACAGGAGAGCGCGGCTACACCTTC
>NA|TRBV4-1|many|TRBJ1-1
CASSRTGITEAFF
TGCGCCAGCAGTCGTACAGGGATTACTGAAGCTTTCTTT
>NA|TRBV28|many|TRBJ2-7
CASSSSGQGSYEQYF
NA
>TRBD1|TRBV28|many|TRBJ2-7
CASVTGVGPYEQYF
TGTGCCAGCGTGACAGGGGTTGGGCCCTACGAGCAGTACTTC
>NA|TRBV28|many|TRBJ1-6
CASSFSMKAGSNPHF
TGTGCCAGCAGTTTTTCGATGAAGGCCGGATCTAACCCCCACTTT
>NA|TRBV28|many|TRBJ2-3
CASTPPRIRRADTQYF
TGTGCCAGCACCCCCCCTCGGATCCGGAGGGCAGATACGCAGTATTTT
>NA|TRBV5-1|many|TRBJ2-3
CASSLAGQGRTDTQYF
TGCGCCAGCAGCTTGGCGGGGCAGGGCAGGACAGATACGCAGTATTTT
>TRBD1|TRBV10-3|many|TRBJ2-5
CAISGVPGQGTETQYF
TGTGCCATCAGTGGGGTCCCGGGACAGGGAACAGAGACCCAGTACTTC
>NA|TRBV12-3/TRBV12-4|many|TRBJ2-2
CASSLKRAGELFF
TGTGCCAGCAGTTTAAAGAGGGCCGGGGAGCTGTTTTTT
>NA|TRBV9|many|TRBJ1-2
CASSPGETNYGYTF
TGTGCCAGCAGCCCCGGGGAGACAAACTATGGCTACACCTTC
>TRBD2|TRBV27|many|TRBJ2-3
CASSPPAGANTDTQYF
TGTGCCAGCAGTCCACCAGCGGGGGCCAACACAGATACGCAGTATTTT